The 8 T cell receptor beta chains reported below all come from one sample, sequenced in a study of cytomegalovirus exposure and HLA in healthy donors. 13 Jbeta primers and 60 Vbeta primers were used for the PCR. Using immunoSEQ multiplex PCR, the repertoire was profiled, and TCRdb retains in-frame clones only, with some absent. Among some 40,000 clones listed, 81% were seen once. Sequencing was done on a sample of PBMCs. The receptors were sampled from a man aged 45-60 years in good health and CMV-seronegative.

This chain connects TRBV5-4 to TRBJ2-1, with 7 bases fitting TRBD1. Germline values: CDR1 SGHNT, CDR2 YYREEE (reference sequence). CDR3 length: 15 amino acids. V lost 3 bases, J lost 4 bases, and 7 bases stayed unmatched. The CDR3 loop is CASSSPGQRYNEQFF. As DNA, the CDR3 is TGTGCCAGCAGCTCTCCGGGACAGCGTTACAATGAGCAGTTCTTC.

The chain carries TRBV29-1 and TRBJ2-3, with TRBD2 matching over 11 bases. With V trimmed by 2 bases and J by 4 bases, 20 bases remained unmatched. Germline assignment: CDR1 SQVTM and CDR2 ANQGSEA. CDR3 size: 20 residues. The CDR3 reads CSVEPPKRRTSGRGPDTQYF. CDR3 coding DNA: TGCAGCGTTGAACCCCCTAAACGGAGAACTAGCGGGAGAGGTCCAGATACGCAGTATTTT.

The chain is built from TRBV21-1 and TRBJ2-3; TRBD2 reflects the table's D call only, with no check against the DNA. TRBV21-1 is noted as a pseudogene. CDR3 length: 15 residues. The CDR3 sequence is CASSDRTSVPDTQYF. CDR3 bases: TGTGCCAGCAGCGACAGGACTAGCGTTCCAGATACGCAGTATTTT.

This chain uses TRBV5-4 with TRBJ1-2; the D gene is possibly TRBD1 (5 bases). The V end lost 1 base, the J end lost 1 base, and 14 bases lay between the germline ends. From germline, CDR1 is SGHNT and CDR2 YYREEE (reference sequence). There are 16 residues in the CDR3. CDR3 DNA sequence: TGTGCCAGCAGCTTGTATGGGGCAGGGCTTAACTATGGCTACACCTTC. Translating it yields CASSLYGAGLNYGYTF.

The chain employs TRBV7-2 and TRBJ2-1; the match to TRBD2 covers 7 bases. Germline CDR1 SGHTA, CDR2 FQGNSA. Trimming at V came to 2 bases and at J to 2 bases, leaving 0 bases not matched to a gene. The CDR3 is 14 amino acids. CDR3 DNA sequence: TGTGCCAGCAGCTTACTAGCGGCCTACAATGAGCAGTTCTTC. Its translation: CASSLLAAYNEQFF.

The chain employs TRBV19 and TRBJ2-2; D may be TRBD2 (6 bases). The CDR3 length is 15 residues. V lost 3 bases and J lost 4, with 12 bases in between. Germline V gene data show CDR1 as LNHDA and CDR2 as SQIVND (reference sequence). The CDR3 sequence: CASSITGGGTGELFF. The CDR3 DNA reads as TGTGCCAGTAGTATCACCGGGGGTGGCACCGGGGAGCTGTTTTTT.

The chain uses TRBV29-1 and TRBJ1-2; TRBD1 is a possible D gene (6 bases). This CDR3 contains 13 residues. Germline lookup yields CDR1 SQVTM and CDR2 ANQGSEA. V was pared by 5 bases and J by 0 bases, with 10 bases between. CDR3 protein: CSVRTVANYGYTF. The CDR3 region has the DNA TGCAGCGTTCGGACAGTAGCTAACTATGGCTACACCTTC.

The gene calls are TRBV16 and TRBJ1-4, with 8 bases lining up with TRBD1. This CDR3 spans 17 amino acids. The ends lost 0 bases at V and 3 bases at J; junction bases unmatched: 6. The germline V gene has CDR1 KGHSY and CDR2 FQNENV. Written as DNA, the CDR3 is TGTGCCAGCAGCCAATCCCTTGACAGGGGAGCTAATGAAAAACTGTTTTTT. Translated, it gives CASSQSLDRGANEKLFF. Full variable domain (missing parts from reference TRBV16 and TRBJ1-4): GEEVAQTPKHLVRGEGQKAKLYCAPIKGHSYVFWYQQVLKNEFKFLISFQNENVFDETGMPKERFSAKCLPNSPCSLEIQATKLEDSAVYFCASSQSLDRGANEKLFFGSGTQLSVL.